The text below deals with one T cell receptor beta chain. The antigen it binds to is not known. Per-base qualities were not stored, and no clone one base away is much larger. The CDR3 contains 14 residues, cysteine and phenylalanine counted. CDR3 DNA only is kept here, 42 bases in frame from base 1. CDR1 MNHEY and CDR2 SMNVEV were looked up in the germline V gene (reference sequence). V is clipped by 5 bases and J by 6 bases, and the sequence between their germline boundaries is 14 bases long. To prepare the library, the immunoSEQ multiplex PCR assay was applied. This immuneACCESS table, as held by TCRdb, lists in-frame sequences with V and J called but not all clones. Of the missing ones, under half trace to an unresolved V gene in checked studies; the others have no known cause. This sample comprises about 14,000 clones, about 91% of them detected only once. Together, the top ten hold around 1.5% of the sample.

This sample was taken from a study of T cell repertoires and Cas9 in healthy adults (dated 2018 in TCRdb). In the study overall: SpCas9-reactive T cells were characterized for multi-effector potency, cytotoxicity and lineage determination within the CD4 and CD8 compartments. The study examined preexisting T cell immunity against the Streptococcus pyogenes Cas9 nuclease (SpCas9) used in CRISPR gene editing. The investigation overall reported the following: SpCas9-reactive regulatory T cells were reported to mitigate proliferation and function of SpCas9-reactive effector T cells in vitro.

Donors were healthy humans. The material sequenced was Tregs (CD4+, CD25+, CD127-, CD137-, CD154-) from PBMCs; culture status not recorded. The source of this sequence is a human donor in good health. The rearranged segments are TRBV27 and TRBJ2-4; the D call is possibly TRBD1 or TRBD2, each sharing 5 bases. The CDR3 in this case is CASSTTGTINIQYF. In nucleotides, the sequence is TGTGCCAGCAGTACAACCGGGACCATAAACATTCAGTACTTC.